The clone carrying this T cell receptor (beta chain) was detected a few times. Its antigen is undetermined. The sample belongs to a study of post-analysis software for immune sequencing data. Findings of the study overall: Patients had higher frequencies than controls of a few TRBV segments, including TRBV5-6, TRBV5-1 and TRBV20-1. Strong co-clustering by F measure linked samples that shared a preparation batch. Multiple sclerosis patients had significantly lower normalized Chao1 diversity than controls.

TCR beta cDNA libraries had unique molecular identifiers. Input amounts of about 0.85 to 11 million T cells were used. These gave 500,000 or so cDNA molecules, so each molecule approximated one T cell. TCRdb used MiXCR to reprocess the PCR reads, holding one entry per CDR3 protein. The sample consists of about 810,000 distinct CDR3 sequences, roughly 50% of them appearing once. Per germline, CDR1 SGHTA and CDR2 FQGTGA. Trimming took 0 bases from V and 5 from J; bases not matched to a gene: 16. CDR3 length: 18 residues. The rearrangement links TRBV7-3 to TRBJ2-7; 7 nucleotides agree with TRBD2. The source of this sequence is a girl between 10 and 17 years old with multiple sclerosis. Material for sequencing was blood. The CDR3 region has the DNA TGTGCCAGCAGCTTAACGGGGTTCTCTAGCGGCCTGCAGGACGAGCAGTACTTC. This encodes CASSLTGFSSGLQDEQYF.